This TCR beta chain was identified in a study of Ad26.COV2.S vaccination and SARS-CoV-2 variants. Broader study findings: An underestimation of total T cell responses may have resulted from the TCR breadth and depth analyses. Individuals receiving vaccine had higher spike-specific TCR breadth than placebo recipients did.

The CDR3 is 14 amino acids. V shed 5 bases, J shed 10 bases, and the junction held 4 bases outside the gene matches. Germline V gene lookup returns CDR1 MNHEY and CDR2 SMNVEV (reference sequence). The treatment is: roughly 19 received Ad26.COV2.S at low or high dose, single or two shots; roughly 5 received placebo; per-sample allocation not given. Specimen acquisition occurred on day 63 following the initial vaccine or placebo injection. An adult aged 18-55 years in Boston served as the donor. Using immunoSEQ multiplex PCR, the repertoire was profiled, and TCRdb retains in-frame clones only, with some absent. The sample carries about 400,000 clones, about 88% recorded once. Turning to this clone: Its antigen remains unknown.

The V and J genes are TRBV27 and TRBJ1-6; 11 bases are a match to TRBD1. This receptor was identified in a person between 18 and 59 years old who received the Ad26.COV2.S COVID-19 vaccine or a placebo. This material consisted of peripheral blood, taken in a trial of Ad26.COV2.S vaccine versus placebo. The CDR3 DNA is TGTGCCAGCAGTAGGACAGGGGGCAACTCACCCCTCCACTTT. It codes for CASSRTGGNSPLHF.